The 6 T cell receptor beta chains below were found in one sample sequenced in a study of blood T cell repertoires in COVID-19. Data came from immunoSEQ multiplex PCR; TCRdb stores just in-frame clones and leaves some out. The table has a few hundred thousand clones, approximately 81% seen once. Sample: peripheral blood. The receptors were sampled from a man aged 50-59 years who had recovered from COVID-19.

The gene calls are TRBV28 and TRBJ1-6; 7 nucleotides align to TRBD1. Germline CDR1 MDHEN, CDR2 SYDVKM. The CDR3 is 14 amino acids. J lost 7 bases, V lost 4 bases, and 4 bases had no gene match. CDR3 DNA: TGTGCCAGCAGTTCCCCAGGGGGGAATTCACCCCTCCACTTT. This translates into CASSSPGGNSPLHF.

The CDR3 reads CASSLGTSNTGELFF. The CDR3 nucleotides are TGTGCCAGCAGCTTGGGCACTTCGAACACCGGGGAGCTGTTTTTT. This chain connects TRBV5-4 to TRBJ2-2; D is unclear. This CDR3 spans 15 amino acids. V was clipped by 0 bases and J by 0 bases, with 6 bases between them. Germline-derived CDR1 and CDR2 are SGHNT and YYREEE (reference sequence).

This clone occurred once. The J gene is TRBJ1-6, the V gene TRBV5-1, with D hard to call. Germline CDR1 is SGHRS and CDR2 is YFSETQ. CDR3 length: 15 amino acids. Trimming pared 7 bases from V and 2 bases from J, leaving 13 bases between. Here the CDR3 reads CASSNSYPYNSPLHF. CDR3 bases: TGCGCCAGCTCTAACAGCTACCCCTATAATTCACCCCTCCACTTT.

This clone has only one observation. The chain uses TRBV3-1 (or the pseudogene TRBV3-2) and TRBJ2-1; 8 nucleotides line up with TRBD2. The CDR3 runs to 16 residues. Trimming took 5 bases from V and 1 from J; bases not matched to a gene: 7. Germline assignment: CDR1 LGHDT and CDR2 YNNKEL (reference sequence). The CDR3 region has the DNA TGTGCCAGCAGCGTATCGGGAGGGCCGTCCTACAATGAGCAGTTCTTC. Amino acid sequence: CASSVSGGPSYNEQFF.

The CDR3 sequence: CASSFGTSGVSYEQYF. The DNA for the CDR3 is TGTGCCAGCAGTTTCGGGACTAGCGGGGTCTCCTACGAGCAGTACTTC. The chain carries TRBV6-5 and TRBJ2-7; the match to TRBD2 covers 13 bases. Losses at the gene ends were 4 bases for V and 0 bases for J; bases not matched to a gene: 3. In germline, CDR1 is MNHEY, CDR2 SVGAGI. The CDR3 is made up of 16 amino acids.

The chain is built from TRBV6-1 and TRBJ2-7; the match to TRBD1 covers 9 bases. The CDR3 covers 16 residues. CDR1 and CDR2 (germline): MNHNS, SASEGT. Trimming took 2 bases from V and 2 from J; bases not matched to a gene: 7. Here the CDR3 reads CASSEPGQGRAYEQYF. The CDR3 bases are TGTGCCAGCAGTGAACCGGGACAGGGAAGGGCCTACGAGCAGTACTTC.